A selection of T cell receptor beta chains follows, all from one sample in a study of PD-1 blockade in classical Hodgkin lymphoma. The repertoire was sequenced with immunoSEQ multiplex PCR; TCRdb's copy has only in-frame clones and lacks some. The table lists about 28,000 clones, about four fifths of them singletons. The source was peripheral blood mononuclear cells (PBMCs), collected before the second cycle of nivolumab. The receptors derive from a human donor with classical Hodgkin lymphoma. CDR3s include the opening cysteine and the closing phenylalanine or tryptophan. D genes are given only for firm matches. Rows may omit the clone size; those that give it use once, few, many or a size class.

>TRBV28|TRBJ1-6|TRBD1|16|-
CASSSDGQGYSSPLHF
TGTGCCAGCAGTTCGGATGGACAGGGCTATAGTTCACCCCTCCACTTT
>TRBV6-5|TRBJ2-7|TRBD1|15|-
CASSYLTGPTYEQYF
TGTGCCAGCAGTTACCTGACAGGGCCAACCTACGAGCAGTACTTC
>TRBV11-3|TRBJ1-1|TRBD1|15|few
CASSLNGQGNTEAFF
TGTGCCAGCAGCTTGAATGGACAGGGAAACACTGAAGCTTTCTTT
>TRBV5-1|TRBJ1-1|-|15|once
CASGDPARANTEAFF
TGCGCCAGCGGCGACCCTGCCCGAGCGAACACTGAAGCTTTCTTT
>TRBV5-1|TRBJ1-2|-|16|-
CASSPWETGIRNGYTF
TGCGCCAGCAGCCCTTGGGAAACAGGGATAAGAAATGGCTACACCTTC
>TRBV11-3|TRBJ2-1|-|15|-
CASSLGPKGPNEQFF
TGTGCCAGCAGCTTAGGACCCAAGGGGCCTAATGAGCAGTTCTTC
>TRBV9|TRBJ1-3|-|15|once
CASSPRHGAGNTIYF
TGTGCCAGCAGCCCGCGCCATGGCGCGGGAAACACCATATATTTT
>TRBV7-8|TRBJ2-7|-|12|-
CASTLYGNEQYF
TGTGCCAGCACCCTCTACGGGAACGAGCAGTACTTC
>TRBV7-2|TRBJ2-3|TRBD2|16|few
CASSLQYRGGTDTQYF
TGTGCCAGCAGCTTACAGTACCGGGGGGGCACAGATACGCAGTATTTT
>TRBV4-2|TRBJ2-3|-|18|-
CASSQRNGGGVGTDTQYF
TGTGCCAGCAGCCAACGAAATGGGGGCGGCGTGGGCACAGATACGCAGTATTTT
>TRBV9|TRBJ2-1|-|16|-
CASSATVRNSYNEQFF
TGTGCCAGCAGCGCGACTGTAAGGAACTCCTACAATGAGCAGTTCTTC
>TRBV5-6|TRBJ1-6|TRBD1|14|-
CASREQGAGSPLHF
TGTGCCAGCAGGGAACAGGGGGCAGGTTCACCCCTCCACTTT
>TRBV6-6|TRBJ1-2|-|13|-
CASSTTESYGYTF
TGTGCCAGCAGCACCACAGAGTCCTATGGCTACACCTTC
>TRBV9|TRBJ1-5|-|15|few
CASSVGRGLNQPQHF
TGTGCCAGCAGCGTGGGCAGGGGCCTCAATCAGCCCCAGCATTTT
>TRBV9|TRBJ1-4|TRBD1|15|few
CASSVGGQGREKLFF
TGTGCCAGCAGCGTTGGGGGACAGGGACGTGAAAAACTGTTTTTT
>TRBV27|TRBJ1-5|-|18|medium-sized
CASSLGGNRVFGNQPQHF
TGTGCCAGCAGTTTAGGGGGAAACAGGGTATTTGGCAATCAGCCCCAGCATTTT
>TRBV5-1|TRBJ1-1|TRBD1|16|-
CASSSQLTGQGAEAFF
TGCGCCAGCAGCTCCCAACTTACAGGACAGGGGGCTGAAGCTTTCTTT
>TRBV29-1|TRBJ1-1|-|12|-
CSVDFGNTEAFF
TGCAGCGTTGATTTCGGAAACACTGAAGCTTTCTTT
>TRBV7-9|TRBJ2-3|-|13|-
CASSLGEPDTQYF
TGTGCCAGCAGCTTAGGTGAGCCAGATACGCAGTATTTT